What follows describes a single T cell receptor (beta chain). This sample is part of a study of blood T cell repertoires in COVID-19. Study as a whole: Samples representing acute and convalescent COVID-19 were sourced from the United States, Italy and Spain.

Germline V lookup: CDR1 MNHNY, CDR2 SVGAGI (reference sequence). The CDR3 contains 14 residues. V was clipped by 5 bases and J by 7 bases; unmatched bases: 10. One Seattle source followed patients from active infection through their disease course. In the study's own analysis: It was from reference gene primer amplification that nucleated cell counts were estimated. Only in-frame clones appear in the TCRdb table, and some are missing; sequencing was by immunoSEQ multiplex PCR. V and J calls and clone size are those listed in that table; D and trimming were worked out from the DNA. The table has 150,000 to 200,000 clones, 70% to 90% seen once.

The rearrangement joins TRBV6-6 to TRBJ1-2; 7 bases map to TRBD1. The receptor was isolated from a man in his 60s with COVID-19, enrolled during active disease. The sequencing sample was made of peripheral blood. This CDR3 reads CASSQLTGLSGYTF. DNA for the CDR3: TGTGCCAGCAGTCAGTTGACAGGGTTGAGTGGCTACACCTTC.